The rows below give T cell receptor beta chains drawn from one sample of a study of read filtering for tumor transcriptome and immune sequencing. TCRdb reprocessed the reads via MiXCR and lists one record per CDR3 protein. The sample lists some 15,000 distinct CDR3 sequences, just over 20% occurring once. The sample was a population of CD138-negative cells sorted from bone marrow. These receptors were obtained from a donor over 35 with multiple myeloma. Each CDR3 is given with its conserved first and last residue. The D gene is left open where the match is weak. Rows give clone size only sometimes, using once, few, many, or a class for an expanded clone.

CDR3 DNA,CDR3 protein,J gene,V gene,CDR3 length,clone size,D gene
TGCAGTGGAAGAGCGAATACAGGGGGGTACACTGAAGCTTTCTTT,CSGRANTGGYTEAFF,TRBJ1-1,TRBV20-1,15,many,TRBD1
TGTGCCAGCAGCGGCGCGGGTCTTGATGAAGCTTTCTTT,CASSGAGLDEAFF,TRBJ1-1,TRBV7-3,13,few,NA
TGTGCCAGCAGCTTAGGTCAGGGCCGAATTCAGTACTTC,CASSLGQGRIQYF,TRBJ2-4,TRBV7-2,13,few,NA
TGCGCCAGCAGCCAATATCTTGATGCCTACGGGCAGTACTTC,CASSQYLDAYGQYF,TRBJ2-7,TRBV4-1,14,few,NA
TGTGCCAGCAGCTTGCGACCCGCCCTGGCGGGTTCTGGGGCCAACGTCCTGACTTTC,CASSLRPALAGSGANVLTF,TRBJ2-6,TRBV5-5,19,many,NA
TGTGCCAGCAGCCTCGAACCGGGGCTCTATGGCTACACCTTC,CASSLEPGLYGYTF,TRBJ1-2,TRBV5-4,14,NA,NA
TGTGCCAGCAGTTCCCGGGACTACACCCTCACAGATACGCAGTATTTT,CASSSRDYTLTDTQYF,TRBJ2-3,TRBV12-3/TRBV12-4,16,many,TRBD2
TGTGCCAGCAGCGATGGAGAGACCCAGTACTTC,CASSDGETQYF,TRBJ2-5,TRBV21-1,11,many,NA
TGCAGCGTACCACTAGCGGGGGGGCCTACAGATACGCAGTATTTT,CSVPLAGGPTDTQYF,TRBJ2-3,TRBV29-1,15,many,TRBD2
TGTGCCAGCAGCCCCAGACAGGAGTCTTGGTCTCCTGGGGCCAACGTCCTGACTTTC,CASSPRQESWSPGANVLTF,TRBJ2-6,TRBV9,19,few,NA
TGTGCCAGCAGTGCCTCGGGACGCCCCTACGAGCAGTACTTC,CASSASGRPYEQYF,TRBJ2-7,TRBV2,14,many,NA
TGCGCCAGCAGCCGGCAATCGTCCTCCGCTGAAGCTTTCTTT,CASSRQSSSAEAFF,TRBJ1-1,TRBV5-1,14,many,NA
TGTGCCAGCAGTTTGACTAGCGGGGGGGCAGGTGAGCAGTTCTTC,CASSLTSGGAGEQFF,TRBJ2-1,TRBV12-3/TRBV12-4,15,many,TRBD2
TGCAGCCTACGACACGCCGAGGACACTGAAGCTTTCTTT,CSLRHAEDTEAFF,TRBJ1-1,TRBV29-1,13,few,NA
TGTGCCAGCACCCGGACTAGCGGGAGGAGGGATGAGCAGTTCTTC,CASTRTSGRRDEQFF,TRBJ2-1,TRBV12-3/TRBV12-4,15,many,TRBD2
TGTGCCAGCAGCAGAGACATGAACACTGAAGCTTTCTTT,CASSRDMNTEAFF,TRBJ1-1,TRBV9,13,once,NA
TGTGCCAGCAGCTTAGCCACAGGGGGCACTACTGAAGCTTTCTTT,CASSLATGGTTEAFF,TRBJ1-1,TRBV7-2,15,many,TRBD1
TGTGCCAGCAGCTTAAGAACGTGGGCGGCAGACCCTCCGGATACGCAGTATTTT,CASSLRTWAADPPDTQYF,TRBJ2-3,TRBV11-2,18,many,NA
TGTGCCACCAGCAAACGGGGGGGCGAGCAGTATTTT,CATSKRGGEQYF,TRBJ2-3,TRBV15,12,NA,TRBD2
TGTGCCAGCAGGGTAGAAAATGAGCAGTTCTTC,CASRVENEQFF,TRBJ2-1,TRBV2,11,NA,NA
TGTGCCTGGAGCGATCCCCTCCGAGTAGTAGGCGGCCACAATGAGCAGTTCTTC,CAWSDPLRVVGGHNEQFF,TRBJ2-1,TRBV30,18,many,NA
TGCAGCGTTGCAGACATGGAGGGCACACCCCTCCACTTT,CSVADMEGTPLHF,TRBJ1-6,TRBV29-1,13,many,NA
TGTGCCAGCAGTTTACTGCCGGGAGGCGCCTACGAGCAGTACTTC,CASSLLPGGAYEQYF,TRBJ2-7,TRBV27,15,many,TRBD2
TGCGCCAGCAGCTTCAGTGGATCCGGGGGGTCTTTCTTT,CASSFSGSGGSFF,TRBJ1-1,TRBV4-1,13,large,NA
TGCGCCAGCAGCCAAGATTTGTCTGCTAGCGGGATGGGCAATGAGCAGTTCTTC,CASSQDLSASGMGNEQFF,TRBJ2-1,TRBV4-1,18,few,TRBD2
TGTGCCAGCAGCGCGGGTTCTAGCGGGAGATACAATGAGCAGTTCTTC,CASSAGSSGRYNEQFF,TRBJ2-1,TRBV9,16,many,TRBD2
TGTGCCAGCAGTCCCCAACAGGAATGGGGCTACACCTTC,CASSPQQEWGYTF,TRBJ1-2,TRBV28,13,NA,NA
TGTGCCAGTAGTATGGGACCAGCAGGCGGGCAGTTCTTC,CASSMGPAGGQFF,TRBJ2-1,TRBV19,13,few,NA
TGCAGTGCTAGAGGTGCCACGCAGACAGATGGCTACACCTTC,CSARGATQTDGYTF,TRBJ1-2,TRBV20-1,14,NA,NA
TGTGCCAGCAGCGTAGGAGGGGGGACCGAGCAGTACTTC,CASSVGGGTEQYF,TRBJ2-7,TRBV9,13,many,NA
TGCGCCAGCAGCCCAGGGGACAGGAGCACAGATACGCAGTATTTT,CASSPGDRSTDTQYF,TRBJ2-3,TRBV5-1,15,few,TRBD1
TGTGCCAGCAGTTATGGCTTCCGGAATGAGCAGTTCTTC,CASSYGFRNEQFF,TRBJ2-1,TRBV6-2/TRBV6-3,13,NA,NA
TGCGCCAGCAGCTTGGGGACCAGCCCGAACACTGAAGCTTTCTTT,CASSLGTSPNTEAFF,TRBJ1-1,TRBV5-1,15,many,NA
TGTGCCTGGAGTGTGTTTAACACTGAAGCTTTCTTT,CAWSVFNTEAFF,TRBJ1-1,TRBV30,12,few,NA
TGTGCCTGGAGTATGGTCAGGGGAGAGACCCAGTACTTC,CAWSMVRGETQYF,TRBJ2-5,TRBV30,13,NA,NA
TGTGCCAGCAGTTTAGTGGACAGGACTTACGAGCAGTACTTC,CASSLVDRTYEQYF,TRBJ2-7,TRBV12-3/TRBV12-4,14,many,TRBD1
TGTGCCAGCAGTTTAGGGGGACCCGGAAGGCTAGCGGGAAACACCGGGGAGCTGTTTTTT,CASSLGGPGRLAGNTGELFF,TRBJ2-2,TRBV12-3/TRBV12-4,20,many,TRBD2
TGTGCCAGCAGCTTACAGGCAGGGAACTATGGCTACACCTTC,CASSLQAGNYGYTF,TRBJ1-2,TRBV7-9,14,NA,NA
TGTGCCAGCACATCGACGAGAAAGTACCAAGAGACCCAGTACTTC,CASTSTRKYQETQYF,TRBJ2-5,TRBV6-1,15,few,NA
TGTGCCAGCAGTGCGGGGTCAGAGACCCAGTACTTC,CASSAGSETQYF,TRBJ2-5,TRBV6-2/TRBV6-3,12,NA,NA
TGTGCCATCAGCCAGGACAGGGACTTTTACGAGCAGTACTTC,CAISQDRDFYEQYF,TRBJ2-7,TRBV10-3,14,NA,TRBD1
TGTGCCAGCAGCCAAGATCTCTCTCCGGGCTATTCCTACGAGCAGTACTTC,CASSQDLSPGYSYEQYF,TRBJ2-7,TRBV14,17,many,NA